These 8 T cell receptor beta chains originate from one sample sequenced in a study of cytomegalovirus exposure and HLA in healthy donors. Sequencing used immunoSEQ multiplex PCR; TCRdb keeps in-frame clones, though not all of them. Among tens of thousands of clones listed, approximately 95% were seen once. Input material: PBMCs. These receptors all stem from a woman aged 18-29 years in good health and CMV-seronegative.

The CDR3 DNA follows: TGTGCCACCGAGGGCCCCACAGATACGCAGTATTTT. Translation: CATEGPTDTQYF. The J gene is TRBJ2-3, the V gene TRBV6-5, with D possibly matching TRBD2 (5 bases). The CDR3 length is 12 residues. V lost 10 bases and J lost 2, with 10 bases in between. Germline V CDR1 and CDR2: MNHEY, SVGAGI.

The J gene is TRBJ1-2, the V gene TRBV5-1, with D maybe TRBD1 (5 bases). V shed 5 bases and J shed 2 bases, with 13 bases lying between them. Germline CDR1 SGHRS, CDR2 YFSETQ. This CDR3 comprises 14 residues. The CDR3 DNA is TGCGCCAGCAGTGGGGGGAACCTAAACTATGGCTACACCTTC. Protein: CASSGGNLNYGYTF.

Only one count was recorded for this clone. The chain combines TRBV30 with TRBJ2-1; D is uncertain. The germline gives CDR1 GTSNPN, CDR2 SVGIG (reference sequence). V dropped 3 bases and J dropped 6 bases, with 12 bases sitting between them. CDR3 size: 13 residues. Written as DNA, the CDR3 is TGTGCCTGGAGCGCGAATACGATCAATGAGCAGTTCTTC. Amino acids: CAWSANTINEQFF.

The CDR3 region has the DNA TGTGCCTGTAGACAGGGGGCAGGAAATGAGCAGTTCTTC. It specifies CACRQGAGNEQFF. The genes are TRBV30 and TRBJ2-1; 10 positions match TRBD1. The CDR3 loop spans 13 amino acids. Germline CDR1 GTSNPN, CDR2 SVGIG (reference sequence). The V gene end was trimmed by 6 bases and the J gene end by 7 bases; junction bases not matched to a gene: 6.

V usage is TRBV18 and J usage is TRBJ2-7, with TRBD1 matching 9 bases. The germline V gene encodes CDR1 KGHSH and CDR2 LQKENI. This CDR3 region has 15 residues. J was trimmed by 1 base and V by 3 bases; bases with no gene match: 4. CDR3 region: CASSPGQGISYEQYF. The CDR3 DNA sequence: TGTGCCAGCTCACCGGGACAGGGTATTTCCTACGAGCAGTACTTC.

This chain joins TRBV29-1 and TRBJ1-1; a possible D gene is TRBD1 (5 bases). V dropped 1 base and J dropped 0 bases, with 15 bases sitting between them. Germline V CDR1 and CDR2: SQVTM, ANQGSEA. This CDR3 has 16 residues. The CDR3 region is CSVEAQGSGVNTEAFF. Here the CDR3 DNA reads TGCAGCGTTGAAGCCCAGGGAAGTGGGGTGAACACTGAAGCTTTCTTT.

The chain couples TRBV11-2 to TRBJ2-1; D is unclear. The V and J ends lost 1 base and 8 bases respectively, with 15 bases between them. Germline V gene lookup returns CDR1 SGHAT and CDR2 FQNNGV. The CDR3 spans 15 residues. The CDR3 protein is CASSLGFLLYDEQFF. The CDR3 DNA sequence: TGTGCCAGCAGCTTAGGATTCTTACTTTACGATGAGCAGTTCTTC.

The chain uses TRBV6-5 and TRBJ1-5; D is uncertain. The CDR3 length is 14 residues. Trimming took 5 bases from V and 7 from J, leaving 15 bases between them. CDR1 and CDR2 from the germline V gene are MNHEY and SVGAGI. The CDR3 loop is CASSPLAGGQPQHF. DNA for the CDR3: TGTGCCAGCAGTCCCCTCGCAGGAGGGCAGCCCCAGCATTTT.